This record concerns one T cell receptor (beta chain) sequence. Method: immunoSEQ multiplex PCR; TCRdb's copy keeps in-frame clones and lacks some. This table has approximately 450,000 clones, 70% to 90% appearing once. The sample belongs to a study of blood T cell repertoires in COVID-19. This CDR3 spans 14 amino acids. V was clipped by 0 bases and J by 3 bases; unmatched bases: 1. Germline CDR1 LGHNA, CDR2 YSLEER. The receptor was isolated from a woman younger than 35 with acute COVID-19. Sequencing input: PBMCs or T cells enriched from blood (not recorded which). The chain has TRBV4-3 and TRBJ1-1; the match to TRBD1 covers 7 bases. The DNA for the CDR3 is TGCGCCAGCAGCCAAGACGACAGGGACACTGAAGCTTTCTTT. Amino acids: CASSQDDRDTEAFF.